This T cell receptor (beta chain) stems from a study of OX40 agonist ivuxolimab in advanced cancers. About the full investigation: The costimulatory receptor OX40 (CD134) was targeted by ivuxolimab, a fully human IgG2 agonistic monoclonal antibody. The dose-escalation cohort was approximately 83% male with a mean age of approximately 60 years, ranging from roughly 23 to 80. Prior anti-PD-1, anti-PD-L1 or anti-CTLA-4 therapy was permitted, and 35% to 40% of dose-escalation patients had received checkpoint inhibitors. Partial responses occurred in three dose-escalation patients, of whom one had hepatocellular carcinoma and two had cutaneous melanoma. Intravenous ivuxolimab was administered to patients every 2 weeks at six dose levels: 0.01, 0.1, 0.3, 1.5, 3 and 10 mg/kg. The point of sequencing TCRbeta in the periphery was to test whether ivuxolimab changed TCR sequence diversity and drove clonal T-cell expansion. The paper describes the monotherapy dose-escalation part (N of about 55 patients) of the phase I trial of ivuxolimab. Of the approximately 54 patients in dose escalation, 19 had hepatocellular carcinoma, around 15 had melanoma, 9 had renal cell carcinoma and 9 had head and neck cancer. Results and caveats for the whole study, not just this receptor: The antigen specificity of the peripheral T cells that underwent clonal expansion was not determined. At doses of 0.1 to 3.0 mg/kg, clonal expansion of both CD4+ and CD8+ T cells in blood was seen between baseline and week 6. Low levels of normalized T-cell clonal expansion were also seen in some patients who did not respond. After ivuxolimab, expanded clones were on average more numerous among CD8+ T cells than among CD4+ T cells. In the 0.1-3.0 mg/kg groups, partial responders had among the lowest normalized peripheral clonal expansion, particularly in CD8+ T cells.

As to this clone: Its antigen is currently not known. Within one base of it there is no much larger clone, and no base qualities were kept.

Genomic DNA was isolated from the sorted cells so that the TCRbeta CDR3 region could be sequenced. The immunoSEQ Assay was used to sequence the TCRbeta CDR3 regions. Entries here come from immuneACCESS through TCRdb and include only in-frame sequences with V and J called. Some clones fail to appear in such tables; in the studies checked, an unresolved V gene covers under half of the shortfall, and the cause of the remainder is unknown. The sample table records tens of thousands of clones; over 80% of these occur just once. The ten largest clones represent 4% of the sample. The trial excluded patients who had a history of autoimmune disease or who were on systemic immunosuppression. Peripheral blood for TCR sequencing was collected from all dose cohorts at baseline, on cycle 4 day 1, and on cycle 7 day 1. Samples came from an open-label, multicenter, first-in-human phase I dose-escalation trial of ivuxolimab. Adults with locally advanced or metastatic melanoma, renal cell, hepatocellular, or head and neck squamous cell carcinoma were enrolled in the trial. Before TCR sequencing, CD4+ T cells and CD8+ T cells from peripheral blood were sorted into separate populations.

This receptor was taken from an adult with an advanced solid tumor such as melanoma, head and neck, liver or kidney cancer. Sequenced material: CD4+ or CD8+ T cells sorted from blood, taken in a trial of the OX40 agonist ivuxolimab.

The CDR3: CASSVVGQGSTDTQYF. The DNA reads as follows: TGTGCCAGCAGCGTAGTGGGACAGGGAAGCACAGATACGCAGTATTTT. The chain couples TRBV9 to TRBJ2-3; 9 middle bases align to TRBD1. CDR3 length: 16 amino acids, cysteine to phenylalanine. The CDR3 DNA has 48 bases and is translated from base 1. At the junction V is shortened by 0 bases and J by 0 bases; bases outside the gene matches: 2. Based on the germline V gene, the CDR1 and CDR2 sequences are SGDLS and YYNGEE.